A single sample is the source of the 27 T cell receptor beta chains below, sequenced in a study of technical replicates of blood from a few donors. Repertoires were generated with immunoSEQ multiplex PCR, while TCRdb's copy carries only in-frame clones and drops some. The sample includes approximately 59,000 clones, approximately 83% of them seen just once. What was sequenced was PBMCs. Receptors were obtained from a human donor in good health. Some clones in this sample may be carry-over from other donors' samples.

V gene TRBV6-5 combines with J gene TRBJ2-7; a weak D match, TRBD2 (6 bases). The CDR3 sequence is 14 residues long. CDR1 and CDR2 (germline): MNHEY, SVGAGI. The ends were cut back, 8 bases at V and 3 bases at J, with 17 bases in the middle. CDR3: CASGEGGEYYEQYF. CDR3 coding DNA: TGTGCCAGCGGGGAAGGAGGGGAGTACTACGAGCAGTACTTC.

The chain uses TRBV11-3 and TRBJ2-1; 7 bases are shared with TRBD2. V lost 8 bases to trimming and J lost 7 bases; unmatched junction nucleotides: 5. The CDR3 is made up of 12 amino acids. CDR1 is SGHNT, CDR2 YENEEA, per germline. DNA of the CDR3: TGTGCCAGCCAGCGGGGCTTGAATGAGCAGTTCTTC. Protein product: CASQRGLNEQFF.

The chain carries TRBV7-9 and TRBJ2-2; a possible D gene is TRBD2 (6 bases). The CDR3 is made up of 17 amino acids. V was shortened by 5 bases and J by 0 bases, with 16 bases between the two germline ends. The germline V gene encodes CDR1 SEHNR and CDR2 FQNEAQ (reference sequence). CDR3 loop: CASSARRTGANTGELFF. Written as DNA, the CDR3 is TGTGCCAGCAGCGCCCGCCGGACGGGAGCGAACACCGGGGAGCTGTTTTTT. Full variable domain (remainder filled in from reference TRBV7-9 and TRBJ2-2): DTGVSQNPRHKITKRGQNVTFRCDPISEHNRLYWYRQTLGQGPEFLTYFQNEAQLEKSRLLSDRFSAERPKGSFSTLEIQRTEQGDSAMYLCASSARRTGANTGELFFGEGSRLTVL.

The V and J genes are TRBV28 and TRBJ2-3; maybe TRBD2 (7 bases). V shed 4 bases and J shed 4 bases, with 12 bases lying between them. Germline V gene data show CDR1 as MDHEN and CDR2 as SYDVKM. The CDR3 is 14 amino acids. In DNA form, the CDR3 reads TGTGCCAGCAGTTCACTAGGGGGGGCAGATACGCAGTATTTT. This translates into CASSSLGGADTQYF.

The rearrangement uses TRBV13 and TRBJ1-4; tentatively, D is TRBD1 (6 bases). The CDR3 is made up of 16 amino acids. The germline gives CDR1 PRHDT, CDR2 FYEKMQ (reference sequence). Deletions cut 2 bases from V and 5 bases from J, with 15 bases between. CDR3 sequence reads: CASSLQGNPGNEKLFF. The CDR3 DNA is TGTGCCAGCAGCTTACAGGGGAATCCCGGGAATGAAAAACTGTTTTTT.

This clone showed up just a few times. The rearrangement joins TRBV19 to TRBJ2-3; perhaps TRBD2 as D (5 bases). Trimming removed 3 bases from V and 4 bases from J, with 8 bases in between. CDR1 is LNHDA and CDR2 is SQIVND in the germline V gene (reference sequence). The CDR3 loop spans 13 amino acids. CDR3 DNA sequence: TGTGCCAGTAGTATTGAGAGGGCAGATACGCAGTATTTT. As protein: CASSIERADTQYF.

The DNA for the CDR3 is TGTGCCAGTAGTATAGGAGGAGGGGCCAATTCACCCCTCCACTTT. It translates to CASSIGGGANSPLHF. J is TRBJ1-6 and V is TRBV19; TRBD1 might be the D (5 bases). This CDR3 is 15 amino acids long. CDR1 is LNHDA and CDR2 is SQIVND in the germline V gene (reference sequence). With 1 base removed from V and 7 bases from J, the gap between germline ends came to 11 bases.

This chain joins TRBV19 and TRBJ2-7, with 13 bases lining up with TRBD2. This CDR3 spans 20 amino acids. Looked up from germline, CDR1 is LNHDA and CDR2 is SQIVND (reference sequence). V was clipped by 4 bases and J by 7 bases; unmatched bases: 22. For the CDR3, the DNA is TGTGCCAGTAGTAAGGCAGGGCAGGGACTAGCGGGGAAACCCCCTCGTGAGCAGTACTTC. This translates into CASSKAGQGLAGKPPREQYF.

V is TRBV4-3 and J is TRBJ2-1; possibly TRBD2 for D (5 bases). CDR1 is LGHNA and CDR2 is YSLEER in the germline V gene. Between the trimmed V and J ends, which lost 3 bases and 4 bases, there was a span of 19 bases. CDR3 size: 17 residues. This CDR3 reads CASSQETRLEGYNEQFF. The CDR3 DNA reads as TGCGCCAGCAGCCAGGAAACGAGGCTTGAGGGTTACAATGAGCAGTTCTTC.

This chain connects TRBV5-8 to TRBJ1-2, with TRBD1 as a possible D gene (5 bases). Trimming shortened V by 2 bases and J by 5 bases, and 16 bases separated the two germline ends. The CDR3 loop spans 15 amino acids. Per germline, CDR1 SGHTS and CDR2 YDEGEE. The DNA for the CDR3 is TGTGCCAGCAGCTTTAATTGGCAGGGCGGATATGGCTACACCTTC. It encodes CASSFNWQGGYGYTF.

The V gene is TRBV30, the J gene TRBJ1-5, with D possibly matching TRBD1 (6 bases). The germline CDR1 and CDR2 sequences are GTSNPN and SVGIG (reference sequence). The V and J ends lost 4 bases and 0 bases respectively, with 7 bases between them. The CDR3 runs to 13 residues. CDR3 DNA sequence: TGTGCCTGGAACAGGGATAGCAATCAGCCCCAGCATTTT. Protein sequence: CAWNRDSNQPQHF.

This clone was picked up a small number of times. The chain joins TRBV6-1 to TRBJ1-4; D is possibly TRBD1 (5 bases). V lost 3 bases and J lost 6, with 11 bases in between. Germline V gives CDR1 MNHNS, CDR2 SASEGT. This CDR3 contains 14 residues. CDR3 protein: CASSEQGRDEKLFF. CDR3 sequence (DNA): TGTGCCAGCAGTGAGCAGGGTCGGGATGAAAAACTGTTTTTT.

The chain has TRBV7-9 and TRBJ1-4, with TRBD1 matching over 11 bases. V dropped 3 bases and J dropped 8; count of bases not matched to a gene: 5. This CDR3 has 15 amino acids. Germline V lookup: CDR1 SEHNR, CDR2 FQNEAQ (reference sequence). The CDR3, as DNA: TGTGCCAGCAGCTTGCAAGGGACAGGGGGGGAAAAACTGTTTTTT. Its protein is CASSLQGTGGEKLFF.

This clone was picked up one time. The rearrangement links TRBV18 to TRBJ2-3; TRBD1 aligns across 7 bases. The CDR3 spans 14 residues. Germline CDR1 is KGHSH and CDR2 is LQKENI. With 2 bases clipped from V and 5 bases from J, the junction kept 4 bases outside the gene matches. CDR3 bases: TGTGCCAGCTCACCAGACAGGGTACAAGATACGCAGTATTTT. Its translation is CASSPDRVQDTQYF.

The V and J genes are TRBV2 and TRBJ2-5, with 15 positions matching TRBD2. The germline V gene has CDR1 SNHLY and CDR2 FYNNEI. The CDR3 is made up of 15 amino acids. The V and J ends lost 6 bases and 4 bases, in that order; junction bases with no gene match: 3. The CDR3 sequence: CASREGLAGGETQYF. DNA of the CDR3: TGTGCCAGCAGAGAGGGACTAGCGGGAGGAGAGACCCAGTACTTC.

The table lists this clone with a count of one. V usage is TRBV5-1 and J usage is TRBJ1-2, with 8 bases that match TRBD1. With 2 bases clipped from V and 4 bases from J, the junction kept 4 bases outside the gene matches. The CDR3 runs 14 residues. Germline V gene sequence: CDR1 SGHRS, CDR2 YFSETQ. This chain's CDR3 is CASSFQGAPYGYTF. CDR3 coding DNA: TGCGCCAGCAGCTTCCAGGGGGCCCCCTATGGCTACACCTTC.

The J gene is TRBJ2-7, the V gene TRBV5-1; D remains ambiguous. V lost 0 bases and J lost 3, with 16 bases in between. Looked up from germline, CDR1 is SGHRS and CDR2 is YFSETQ. This CDR3 region has 16 residues. DNA of the CDR3: TGCGCCAGCAGCTTGGGCGAGGTAACGAAATTCTACGAGCAGTACTTC. Translating it yields CASSLGEVTKFYEQYF.

The CDR3 is CASSPGRGLADTQYF. The CDR3 region has the DNA TGCGCCAGCAGCCCGGGGCGGGGGTTGGCAGATACGCAGTATTTT. The V and J genes are TRBV5-1 and TRBJ2-3; 7 nucleotides line up with TRBD2. The CDR3 is 15 residues long. CDR1 SGHRS and CDR2 YFSETQ come from the germline V gene. V dropped 4 bases and J dropped 4; count of bases not matched to a gene: 9.

This clone was counted between two and nine times. The rearrangement joins TRBV27 to TRBJ2-3; D not certain. The CDR3 length is 16 residues. V was cut by 1 base and J by 1 base, with 12 bases left in between. CDR1 is MNHEY and CDR2 is SMNVEV in the germline V gene (reference sequence). CDR3 coding DNA: TGTGCCAGCAGTTTATGGGTGACTTCTCGCACAGATACGCAGTATTTT. The encoded protein is CASSLWVTSRTDTQYF.

The V gene is TRBV5-1, the J gene TRBJ2-7, with TRBD1 matching 9 bases. The germline V gene has CDR1 SGHRS and CDR2 YFSETQ. This CDR3 is 14 amino acids long. Trimming removed 3 bases from V and 5 bases from J; junction bases left unmatched: 6. Here the CDR3 DNA reads TGCGCCAGCAGCTCCCGGGACAGGGTGAACGAGCAGTACTTC. This translates into CASSSRDRVNEQYF.

This chain joins TRBV6-5 and TRBJ1-2, with 7 bases lining up with TRBD1. The CDR3 has 12 residues. J was trimmed by 2 bases and V by 10 bases; bases with no gene match: 4. Per germline, CDR1 MNHEY and CDR2 SVGAGI. CDR3 in DNA: TGTGCCACCAAGGGACAGAACTATGGCTACACCTTC. The encoded protein is CATKGQNYGYTF.

The rearrangement uses TRBV6-5 and TRBJ1-5; D might be TRBD1 (6 bases). This CDR3 region has 13 residues. Germline V gene data show CDR1 as MNHEY and CDR2 as SVGAGI. The ends were cut back, 5 bases at V and 7 bases at J, with 12 bases in the middle. The CDR3 nucleotides read TGTGCCAGCAGTCACAGGGACACGCAGCCCCAGCATTTT. It codes for CASSHRDTQPQHF.

Note on this clone: This specimen includes other DNA sequences encoding the same CDR3. This chain uses TRBV6-5 with TRBJ1-2; possible D gene TRBD1, 6 bases. This CDR3 has 14 amino acids. The V gene's germline CDR1 is MNHEY and CDR2 SVGAGI. Trimming removed 5 bases from V and 3 bases from J, with 13 bases in between. The CDR3 spells CASSLEGGDYGYTF. CDR3 sequence (DNA): TGTGCCAGCAGTCTCGAGGGGGGGGACTATGGCTACACCTTC.

V and J are TRBV4-2 and TRBJ1-1; D is possibly TRBD1 (5 bases). In germline, CDR1 is LGHNA, CDR2 YNFKEQ. The CDR3 covers 15 residues. Between the trimmed V and J ends, which lost 1 base and 0 bases, there was a span of 9 bases. The CDR3 reads CASSQVRGMNTEAFF. The CDR3 nucleotides are TGTGCCAGCAGCCAAGTTCGGGGGATGAACACTGAAGCTTTCTTT.

V gene TRBV19 combines with J gene TRBJ2-2, with D perhaps matching TRBD2 (7 bases). Trimming removed 4 bases at V and 4 bases at J, with 13 bases between. The germline CDR1 and CDR2 sequences are LNHDA and SQIVND (reference sequence). The CDR3 has 15 residues. The CDR3 loop reads CASSKMRGRTGELFF. For the CDR3, the DNA is TGTGCCAGTAGTAAGATGCGGGGGCGCACCGGGGAGCTGTTTTTT.

Here the CDR3 reads CASSLDRDYGYTF. DNA of the CDR3: TGTGCCAGCAGCCTCGACAGGGACTATGGCTACACCTTC. This chain links TRBV5-8 with TRBJ1-2; TRBD1 matches at 7 bases. Germline CDR1 and CDR2: SGHTS and YDEGEE. V shed 4 bases and J 3 bases; nucleotides not matched to a gene: 3. This CDR3 is built from 13 residues. The full variable domain, in which reference TRBV5-8 and TRBJ1-2 provide the parts outside the CDR3, is EAGVTQSPTHLIKTRGQQATLRCSPISGHTSVYWYQQALGLGLQFLLWYDEGEERNRGNFPPRFSGRQFPNYSSELNVNALELEDSALYLCASSLDRDYGYTFGSGTRLTVV.

This clone was observed a handful of times. This chain joins TRBV5-1 and TRBJ1-2, with a tentative D call TRBD1 (6 bases). This CDR3 comprises 16 residues. The germline V gene has CDR1 SGHRS and CDR2 YFSETQ. V lost 4 bases, J lost 2 bases, and 18 bases lay in between. CDR3 DNA sequence: TGCGCCAGCAGCCTACTATCAGGGGTCGGAAACTATGGCTACACCTTC. Amino acid sequence: CASSLLSGVGNYGYTF.